Below, 9 T cell receptor beta chains from the same sample are listed, as sequenced in a study of cytomegalovirus exposure and HLA in healthy donors. Produced via immunoSEQ multiplex PCR; TCRdb's table is partial and in-frame only. The data contain tens of thousands of clones, around 94% of them singletons. Material for sequencing was PBMCs. These receptors were taken from a man between 18 and 35 years old in good health and CMV-seronegative.

V is TRBV11-2 and J is TRBJ2-5, with 8 bases identical to TRBD2. The germline gives CDR1 SGHAT, CDR2 FQNNGV. This CDR3 spans 14 amino acids. The ends lost 5 bases at V and 5 bases at J; junction bases unmatched: 7. CDR3 sequence reads: CASSLGASGETQYF. The CDR3 DNA sequence: TGTGCCAGCAGCCTAGGGGCTAGCGGGGAGACCCAGTACTTC.

The gene calls are TRBV9 and TRBJ2-7; 7 positions match TRBD2. J lost 1 base, V lost 4 bases, and 8 bases had no gene match. The CDR3 runs to 15 residues. Germline CDR1 reads SGDLS; CDR2 reads YYNGEE. CDR3 bases: TGTGCCAGCAGCTCCGGGGGGACTCCTTCCTACGAGCAGTACTTC. Amino acid sequence: CASSSGGTPSYEQYF.

The chain links TRBV28 to TRBJ2-1; 9 nucleotides align to TRBD2. Germline V gene sequence: CDR1 MDHEN, CDR2 SYDVKM. The V and J ends lost 4 bases and 5 bases, in that order; junction bases with no gene match: 9. The length of the CDR3 is 16 residues. This CDR3 is CASSSSGTSWHNEQFF. CDR3 sequence (DNA): TGTGCCAGCAGTTCTTCCGGGACTAGCTGGCACAATGAGCAGTTCTTC.

The V call is TRBV7-2, the J call TRBJ2-2; 8 bases fit TRBD2. Germline loops: CDR1 SGHTA, CDR2 FQGNSA. The CDR3 spans 14 residues. After removal of 5 bases from V and 6 bases from J, the junction contained 5 bases not matched to a gene. The CDR3 sequence: CASSLGLVPGELFF. The CDR3 DNA is TGTGCCAGCAGCCTGGGACTAGTTCCCGGGGAGCTGTTTTTT.

This rearrangement joins TRBV19 to TRBJ2-1; 7 positions match TRBD2. V lost 4 bases, J lost 4 bases, and 10 bases stayed unmatched. Germline V lookup: CDR1 LNHDA, CDR2 SQIVND (reference sequence). The CDR3 totals 16 residues. The CDR3 protein is CASSKGLAGPYNEQFF. The CDR3 nucleotides read TGTGCCAGTAGTAAGGGCTTAGCGGGTCCGTACAATGAGCAGTTCTTC. The full variable domain, its missing parts supplied by reference TRBV19 and TRBJ2-1, is DGGITQSPKYLFRKEGQNVTLSCEQNLNHDAMYWYRQDPGQGLRLIYYSQIVNDFQKGDIAEGYSVSREKKESFPLTVTSAQKNPTAFYLCASSKGLAGPYNEQFFGPGTRLTVL.

J is TRBJ2-1 and V is TRBV15; D ambiguous. The germline V and J ends were trimmed by 5 bases and 4 bases, with 12 bases remaining between them. The CDR3 runs to 14 residues. Germline values: CDR1 LNHNV, CDR2 YYDKDF (reference sequence). The CDR3 here is CATSRFSEYNEQFF. The CDR3 DNA reads TGTGCCACCAGCCGCTTCTCGGAGTACAATGAGCAGTTCTTC.

This sequence joins TRBV9 and TRBJ2-7; D may be TRBD2 (7 bases). V lost 4 bases, J lost 6 bases, and 17 bases lay in between. The CDR3 spans 14 residues. Germline CDR1 and CDR2: SGDLS and YYNGEE. CDR3 DNA: TGTGCCAGCAGCTCGGTGGGGGGGCAGGGCGAGCAGTACTTC. Residues: CASSSVGGQGEQYF.

V gene TRBV2 combines with J gene TRBJ1-4, with D uncertain. The CDR3 totals 13 residues. Germline assignment: CDR1 SNHLY and CDR2 FYNNEI. Trimming stripped 10 bases from V and 8 bases from J, with 17 bases between. The CDR3 DNA follows: TGTGCCACCAAGACACCTGGGGAGGAAAAACTGTTTTTT. This sequence encodes CATKTPGEEKLFF.

The rearrangement links TRBV10-3 to TRBJ2-3; TRBD2 might be the D (7 bases). Germline values: CDR1 ENHRY, CDR2 SYGVKD. Trimming cost V 0 bases and J 0 bases, with 10 bases left between them. This CDR3 has 16 amino acids. The CDR3 region is CAISESGGASTDTQYF. CDR3 bases: TGTGCCATCAGTGAGTCTGGGGGGGCTAGCACAGATACGCAGTATTTT.